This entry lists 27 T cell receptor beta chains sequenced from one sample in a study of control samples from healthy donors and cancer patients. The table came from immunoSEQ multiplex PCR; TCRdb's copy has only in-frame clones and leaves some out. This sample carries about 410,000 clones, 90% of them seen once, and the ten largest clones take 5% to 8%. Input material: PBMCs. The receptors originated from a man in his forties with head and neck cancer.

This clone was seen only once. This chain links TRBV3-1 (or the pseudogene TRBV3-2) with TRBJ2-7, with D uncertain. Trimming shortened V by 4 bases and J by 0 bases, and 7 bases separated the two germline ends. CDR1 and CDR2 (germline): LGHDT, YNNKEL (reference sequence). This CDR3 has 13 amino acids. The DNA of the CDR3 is TGTGCCAGCAGCCTCCGGAGCTCCTACGAGCAGTACTTC. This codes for CASSLRSSYEQYF.

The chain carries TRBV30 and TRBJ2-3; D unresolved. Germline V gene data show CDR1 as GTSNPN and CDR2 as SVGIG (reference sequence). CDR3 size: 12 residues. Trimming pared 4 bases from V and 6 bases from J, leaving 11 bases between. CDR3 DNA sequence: TGTGCCTGGAAGGGCATGACGGATACGCAGTATTTT. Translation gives CAWKGMTDTQYF. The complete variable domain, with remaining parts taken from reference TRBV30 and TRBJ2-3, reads SQTIHQWPATLVQPVGSPLSLECTVEGTSNPNLYWYRQAAGRGLQLLFYSVGIGQISSEVPQNLSASRPQDRQFILSSKKLLLSDSGFYLCAWKGMTDTQYFGPGTRLTVL.

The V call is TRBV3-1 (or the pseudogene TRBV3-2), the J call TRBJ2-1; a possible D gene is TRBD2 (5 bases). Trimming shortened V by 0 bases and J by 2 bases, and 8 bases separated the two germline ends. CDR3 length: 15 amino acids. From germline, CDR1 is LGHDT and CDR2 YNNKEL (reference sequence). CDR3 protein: CASSQDYGAYNEQFF. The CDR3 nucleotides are TGTGCCAGCAGCCAAGATTACGGGGCCTACAATGAGCAGTTCTTC.

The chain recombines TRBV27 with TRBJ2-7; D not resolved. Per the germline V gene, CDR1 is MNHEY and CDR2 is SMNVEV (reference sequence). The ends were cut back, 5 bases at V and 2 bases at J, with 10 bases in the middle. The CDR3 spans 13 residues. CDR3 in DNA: TGTGCCAGCAGTGCCCTCTTGCCCTACGAGCAGTACTTC. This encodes CASSALLPYEQYF.

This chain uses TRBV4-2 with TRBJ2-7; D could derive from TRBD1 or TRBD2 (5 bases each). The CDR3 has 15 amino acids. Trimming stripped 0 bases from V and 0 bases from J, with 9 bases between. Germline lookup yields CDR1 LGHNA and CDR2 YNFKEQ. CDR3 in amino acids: CASSQDEGSSYEQYF. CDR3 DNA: TGTGCCAGCAGCCAAGACGAGGGGAGCTCCTACGAGCAGTACTTC.

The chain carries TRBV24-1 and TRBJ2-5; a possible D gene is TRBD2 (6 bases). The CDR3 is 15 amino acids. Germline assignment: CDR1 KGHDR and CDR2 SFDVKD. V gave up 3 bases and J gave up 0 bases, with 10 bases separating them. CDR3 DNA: TGTGCCACCAGTGATCCAAGCGGGTACCAAGAGACCCAGTACTTC. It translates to CATSDPSGYQETQYF.

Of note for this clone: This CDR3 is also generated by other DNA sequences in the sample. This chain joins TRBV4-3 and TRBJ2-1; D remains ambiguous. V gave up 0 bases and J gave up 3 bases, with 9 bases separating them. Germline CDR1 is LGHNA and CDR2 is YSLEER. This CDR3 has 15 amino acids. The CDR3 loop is CASSQDSGLYNEQFF. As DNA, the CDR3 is TGCGCCAGCAGCCAAGATTCGGGCCTCTACAATGAGCAGTTCTTC.

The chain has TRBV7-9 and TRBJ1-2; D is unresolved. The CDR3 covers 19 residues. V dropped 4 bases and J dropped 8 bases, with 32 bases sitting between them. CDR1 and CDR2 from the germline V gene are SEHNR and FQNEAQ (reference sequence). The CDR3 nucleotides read TGTGCCAGCAGCTCACGAAACAATTATGGGCCAGCCGCCCCGAGAGGCTACACCTTC. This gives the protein CASSSRNNYGPAAPRGYTF.

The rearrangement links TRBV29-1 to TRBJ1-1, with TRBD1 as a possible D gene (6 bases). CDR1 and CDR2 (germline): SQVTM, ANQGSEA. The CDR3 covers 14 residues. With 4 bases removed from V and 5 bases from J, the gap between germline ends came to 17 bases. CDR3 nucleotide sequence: TGCAGCGTTGCCCTGGCAGGGGTGGGAACTGAAGCTTTCTTT. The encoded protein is CSVALAGVGTEAFF. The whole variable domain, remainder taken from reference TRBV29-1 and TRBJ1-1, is SAVISQKPSRDICQRGTSLTIQCQVDSQVTMMFWYRQQPGQSLTLIATANQGSEATYESGFVIDKFPISRPNLTFSTLTVSNMSPEDSSIYLCSVALAGVGTEAFFGQGTRLTVV.

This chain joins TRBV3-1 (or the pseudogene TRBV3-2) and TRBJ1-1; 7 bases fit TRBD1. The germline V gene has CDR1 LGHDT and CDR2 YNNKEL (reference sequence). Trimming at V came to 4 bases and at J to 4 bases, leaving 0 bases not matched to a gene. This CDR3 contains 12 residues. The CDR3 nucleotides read TGTGCCAGCAGCCCAGGGGGCACTGAAGCTTTCTTT. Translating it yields CASSPGGTEAFF.

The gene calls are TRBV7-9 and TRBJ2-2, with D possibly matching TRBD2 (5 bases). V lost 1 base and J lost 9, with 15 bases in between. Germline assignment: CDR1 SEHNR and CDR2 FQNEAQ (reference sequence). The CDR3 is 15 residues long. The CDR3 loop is CASSLERVSSRELFF. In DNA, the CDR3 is TGTGCCAGCAGCTTAGAGAGGGTCTCATCCCGGGAGCTGTTTTTT.

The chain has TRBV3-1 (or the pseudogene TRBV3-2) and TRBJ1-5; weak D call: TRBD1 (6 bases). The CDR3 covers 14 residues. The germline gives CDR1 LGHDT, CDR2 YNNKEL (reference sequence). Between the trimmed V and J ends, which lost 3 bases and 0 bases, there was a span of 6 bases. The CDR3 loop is CASSHRGSNQPQHF. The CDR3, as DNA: TGTGCCAGCAGCCACAGGGGTAGCAATCAGCCCCAGCATTTT.

This CDR3 is CASSDTNYGYTF. DNA for the CDR3: TGTGCCAGCAGCGACACTAACTATGGCTACACCTTC. The rearrangement uses TRBV9 and TRBJ1-2; unclear D gene. Germline loops: CDR1 SGDLS, CDR2 YYNGEE. The ends were cut back, 3 bases at V and 0 bases at J, with 3 bases in the middle. CDR3 length: 12 residues.

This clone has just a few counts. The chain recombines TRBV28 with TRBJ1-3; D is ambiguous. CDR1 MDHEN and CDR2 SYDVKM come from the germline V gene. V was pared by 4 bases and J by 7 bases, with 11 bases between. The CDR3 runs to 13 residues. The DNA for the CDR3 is TGTGCCAGCAGTTCTGGACTGGGGAACACCATATATTTT. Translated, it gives CASSSGLGNTIYF.

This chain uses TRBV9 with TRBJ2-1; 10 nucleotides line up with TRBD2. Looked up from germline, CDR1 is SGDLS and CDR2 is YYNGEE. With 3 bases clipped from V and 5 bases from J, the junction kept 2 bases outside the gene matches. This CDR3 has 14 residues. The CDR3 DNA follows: TGTGCCAGCAGCGCTGGACTAGCGGACAATGAGCAGTTCTTC. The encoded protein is CASSAGLADNEQFF.

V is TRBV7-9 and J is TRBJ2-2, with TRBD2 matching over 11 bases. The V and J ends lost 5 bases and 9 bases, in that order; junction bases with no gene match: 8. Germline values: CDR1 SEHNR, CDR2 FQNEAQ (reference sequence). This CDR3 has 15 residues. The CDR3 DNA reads TGTGCCAGCAGCAGATCTAGCGGGGGGCCCTGGGAGCTGTTTTTT. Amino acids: CASSRSSGGPWELFF.

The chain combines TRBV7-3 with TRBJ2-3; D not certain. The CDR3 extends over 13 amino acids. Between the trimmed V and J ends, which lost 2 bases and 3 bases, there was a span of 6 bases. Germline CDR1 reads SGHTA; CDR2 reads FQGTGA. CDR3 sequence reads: CASSLAQTDTQYF. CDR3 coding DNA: TGTGCCAGCAGCTTAGCCCAGACAGATACGCAGTATTTT.

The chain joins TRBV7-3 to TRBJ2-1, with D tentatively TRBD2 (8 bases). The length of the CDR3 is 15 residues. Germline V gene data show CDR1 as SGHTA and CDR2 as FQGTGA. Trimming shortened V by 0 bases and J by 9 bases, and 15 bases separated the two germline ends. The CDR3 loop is CASSLTSGTESEQFF. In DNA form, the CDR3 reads TGTGCCAGCAGCTTAACTAGCGGGACAGAAAGTGAGCAGTTCTTC.

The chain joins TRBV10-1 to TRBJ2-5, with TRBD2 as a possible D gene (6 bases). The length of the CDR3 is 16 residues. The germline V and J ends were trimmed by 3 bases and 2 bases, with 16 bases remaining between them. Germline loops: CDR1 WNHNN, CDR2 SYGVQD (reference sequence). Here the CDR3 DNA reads TGCGCCAGCAGTGACTGGGAGGCAGGGTCACAAGAGACCCAGTACTTC. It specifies CASSDWEAGSQETQYF.

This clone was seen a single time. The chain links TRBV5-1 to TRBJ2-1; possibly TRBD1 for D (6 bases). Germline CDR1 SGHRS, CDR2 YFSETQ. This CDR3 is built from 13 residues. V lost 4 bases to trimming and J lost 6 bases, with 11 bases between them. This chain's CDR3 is CASSPGQLNEQFF. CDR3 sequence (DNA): TGCGCCAGCAGCCCGGGACAACTCAATGAGCAGTTCTTC.

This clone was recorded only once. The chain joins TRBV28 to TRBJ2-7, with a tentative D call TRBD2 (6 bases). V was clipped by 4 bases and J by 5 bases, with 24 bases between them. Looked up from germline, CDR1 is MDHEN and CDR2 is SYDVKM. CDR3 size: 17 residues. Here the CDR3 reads CASSSNPAGHQFHEQYF. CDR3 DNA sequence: TGTGCCAGCAGTTCCAACCCCGCGGGGCACCAATTCCACGAGCAGTACTTC.

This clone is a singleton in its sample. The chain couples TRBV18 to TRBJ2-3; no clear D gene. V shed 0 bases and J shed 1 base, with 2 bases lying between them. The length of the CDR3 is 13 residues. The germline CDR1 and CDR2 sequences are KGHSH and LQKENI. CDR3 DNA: TGTGCCAGCTCACCACCGGGCACAGATACGCAGTATTTT. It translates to CASSPPGTDTQYF.

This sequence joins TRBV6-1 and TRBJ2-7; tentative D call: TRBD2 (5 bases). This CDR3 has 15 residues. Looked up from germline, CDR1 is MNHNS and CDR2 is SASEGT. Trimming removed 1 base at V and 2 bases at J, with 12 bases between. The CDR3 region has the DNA TGTGCCAGCAGTGAAGTGGACTTAACCCCCTACGAGCAGTACTTC. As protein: CASSEVDLTPYEQYF.

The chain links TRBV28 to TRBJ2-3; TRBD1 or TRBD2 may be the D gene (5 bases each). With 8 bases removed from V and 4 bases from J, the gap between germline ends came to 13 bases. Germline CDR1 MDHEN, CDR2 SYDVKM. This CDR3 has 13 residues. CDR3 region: CASGTYPPDTQYF. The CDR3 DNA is TGTGCCAGCGGGACCTACCCCCCAGATACGCAGTATTTT.

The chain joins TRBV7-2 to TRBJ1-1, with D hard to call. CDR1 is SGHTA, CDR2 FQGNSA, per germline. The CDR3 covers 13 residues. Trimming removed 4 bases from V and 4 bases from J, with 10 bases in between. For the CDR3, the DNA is TGTGCCAGCAGCTCTCACAGAGGCACTGAAGCTTTCTTT. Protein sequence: CASSSHRGTEAFF.

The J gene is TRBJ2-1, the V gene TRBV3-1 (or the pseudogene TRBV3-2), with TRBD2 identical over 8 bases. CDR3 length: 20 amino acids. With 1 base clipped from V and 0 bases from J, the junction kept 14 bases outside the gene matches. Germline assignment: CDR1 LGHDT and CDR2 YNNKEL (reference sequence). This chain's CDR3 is CASSQAYGTRKGSSYNEQFF. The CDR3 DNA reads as TGTGCCAGCAGCCAAGCCTACGGGACTAGGAAAGGGTCCTCCTACAATGAGCAGTTCTTC.

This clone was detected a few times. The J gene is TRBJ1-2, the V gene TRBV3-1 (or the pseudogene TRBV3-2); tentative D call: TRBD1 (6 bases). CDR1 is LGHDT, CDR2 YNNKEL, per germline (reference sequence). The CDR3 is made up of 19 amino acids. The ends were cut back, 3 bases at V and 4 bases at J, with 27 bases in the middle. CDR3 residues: CASSHEQGGTFRESYGYTF. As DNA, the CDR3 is TGTGCCAGCAGCCATGAACAGGGAGGGACGTTCAGAGAATCCTATGGCTACACCTTC.